The entry below describes one T cell receptor (beta chain). Original data processing: Reference gene primer amplification in the assay estimated nucleated cell counts. Only in-frame clones appear in the TCRdb table, and some are missing; sequencing was by immunoSEQ multiplex PCR. That table gives V, J and clone size, and the DNA gave D and trimming. The sample has more than 250,000 clones; roughly 88% are singletons. The data were taken from a study of blood T cell repertoires in COVID-19. Study-level information: There were acute and convalescent COVID-19 samples, and they came from the United States, Italy and Spain. The analysed material was cDNA or gDNA that came from T cells, B-cell-depleted T cells, or PBMCs.

Trimming at V came to 6 bases and at J to 5 bases, leaving 4 bases not matched to a gene. CDR3 size: 13 residues. In germline, CDR1 is ENHRY, CDR2 SYGVKD. This sequence originates from a woman in her forties or fifties with acute or convalescent COVID-19. The source material was peripheral blood. V is TRBV10-3 and J is TRBJ2-7; 10 positions match TRBD2. The CDR3 loop reads CAISLGLADEQYF. As DNA, the CDR3 is TGTGCCATCAGCCTCGGACTAGCGGACGAGCAGTACTTC.